This is a list of T cell receptor beta chains from one sample in a study of human T cells and chemical hapten exposure. One entry per CDR3 protein, called by TCRdb with MiXCR from the RACE reads. The sample has under 450,000 distinct CDR3 sequences; around 5% are singletons. The starting material was whole blood, obtained in connection with sensitization to the hapten diphenylcyclopropenone (DPC). The source of these receptors is a woman between 45 and 60 years old with alopecia areata. Some clones in this sample may be carry-over from other donors' samples. Each CDR3 is given without its conserved first and last residue.

v_gene	j_gene	CDR3aa
TRBV11-2	TRBJ2-1	ASSWGTSGNEQF
TRBV4-1	TRBJ1-5	ASSPVLGTDGDQPQH
TRBV29-1	TRBJ2-1	SVEKGTSIYNEQF
TRBV14	TRBJ2-2	ASSQERGAGELF
TRBV6-1	TRBJ2-7	ASRDGSYEQY
TRBV25-1	TRBJ1-1	ASSDTGRGEAF
TRBV7-2	TRBJ2-3	ASSRFTREDTQY
TRBV29-1	TRBJ2-3	SVDWGGDTQY
TRBV28	TRBJ2-3	ASRPAAGGTDTQY
TRBV5-5	TRBJ1-1	ASSSQSGRGRTEAF
TRBV7-9	TRBJ2-4	ASSPDGAAGGFKNIQY
TRBV2	TRBJ1-4	ASSAPTEKLF
TRBV7-9	TRBJ1-1	ASSPPRGPGTEAF
TRBV2	TRBJ2-7	ASSGQGALYEQY
TRBV10-3	TRBJ2-2	AIRAPGGELF
TRBV13	TRBJ2-5	ASSTSSGLAETQY
TRBV7-9	TRBJ1-3	ASSYGPAGNTIY
TRBV20-1	TRBJ2-7	SAPERAGVLEQY
TRBV3-1	TRBJ2-7	ASSQDPRAGGSSYEQY
TRBV12-3/TRBV12-4	TRBJ2-1	ASRLLQGLAGGNEQF
TRBV5-5	TRBJ1-3	ASSLAGAIGFRLTGNTIY
TRBV3-1	TRBJ1-2	ASSGQGSTSYGYT
TRBV12-3/TRBV12-4	TRBJ2-5	ASSPKGGETQY
TRBV4-2	TRBJ1-1	ASSQSTGGLMNTEAF
TRBV7-9	TRBJ1-4	ASSHQGGWEKLF
TRBV6-5	TRBJ2-5	ASSERFRQSAPETQY
TRBV6-2/TRBV6-3	TRBJ2-3	ASSYGLAGGLDTQY
TRBV7-9	TRBJ2-7	ASSLPGTYEQY
TRBV12-3/TRBV12-4	TRBJ1-4	ASSYATYEKLF
TRBV4-1	TRBJ2-3	ASSQAKATDTQY
TRBV28	TRBJ2-3	ASAGAGSTDTQY
TRBV6-5	TRBJ1-2	ASSYSGGQNYGYT
TRBV6-2/TRBV6-3	TRBJ2-1	ASSPGTGVNEQF
TRBV28	TRBJ2-3	ASSPRATDTQY
TRBV6-5	TRBJ1-1	ASSYGQYTEAF
TRBV20-1	TRBJ1-2	SATRGANYGYT
TRBV29-1	TRBJ1-1	SVRQGATEAF
TRBV12-3/TRBV12-4	TRBJ1-2	ASSWTGAAYT
TRBV20-1	TRBJ2-7	SANPPAGGVNEQY
TRBV12-3/TRBV12-4	TRBJ1-1	ASSPDTGRTEAF
TRBV5-1	TRBJ2-7	ASTMGGEQY